A single sample gave rise to the 31 T cell receptor beta chains below, sequenced in a study of blood T cell repertoires in COVID-19 (dated by TCRdb to 2019 to 2021). Library construction relied on the immunoSEQ multiplex PCR assay. TCRdb carries this immuneACCESS record with in-frame sequences only. Its versions omit some clonotypes, under half of them owing to an unresolved V gene in the studies checked, with the rest unexplained. The sample yields about 280,000 clones; roughly 85% were counted once. The ten largest clones capture roughly 2.6% of the sample. The sample consisted of PBMCs or T cells enriched from blood (not recorded which). Source of these receptors: a woman aged 45-65 years who had recovered from COVID-19.

This rearrangement joins TRBV5-1 to TRBJ1-6; D is unclear. Germline V gene sequence: CDR1 SGHRS, CDR2 YFSETQ. The CDR3 loop spans 14 amino acids. V was cut by 0 bases and J by 8 bases, with 9 bases left in between. CDR3 DNA sequence: TGCGCCAGCAGCTTGGCGAGGGATCATTCACCCCTCCACTTT. Its protein product is CASSLARDHSPLHF.

This chain joins TRBV5-1 and TRBJ2-5; TRBD1 agrees at 11 bases. Germline V CDR1 and CDR2: SGHRS, YFSETQ. This CDR3 comprises 15 residues. With 4 bases clipped from V and 2 bases from J, the junction kept 4 bases outside the gene matches. The CDR3 coding sequence is TGCGCCAGCAGCCAGGACAGGGGGCAGCAAGAGACCCAGTACTTC. Protein sequence: CASSQDRGQQETQYF.

The chain links TRBV18 to TRBJ1-6; 7 nucleotides match TRBD1. V dropped 4 bases and J dropped 8; count of bases not matched to a gene: 8. In germline, CDR1 is KGHSH, CDR2 LQKENI. The CDR3 consists of 15 residues. The CDR3, as DNA: TGTGCCAGCTCACTACAGGGGTATGGTTATTCACCCCTCCACTTT. Amino acids: CASSLQGYGYSPLHF.

This CDR3 is CASSPSSRPTTYNEQFF. In DNA form, the CDR3 reads TGTGCCAGCAGCCCGAGTTCGCGGCCGACTACGTACAATGAGCAGTTCTTC. V and J are TRBV5-6 and TRBJ2-1, with a weak D call TRBD2 (5 bases). Germline-derived CDR1 and CDR2 are SGHDT and YYEEEE. CDR3 size: 17 residues. The V end was cut by 4 bases, the J end by 4 bases, with 21 bases between.

This rearrangement joins TRBV13 to TRBJ2-3; 14 nucleotides match TRBD2. J gave up 6 bases and V 5 bases, and 4 bases lay outside the gene matches. The CDR3 is made up of 15 amino acids. CDR1 is PRHDT, CDR2 FYEKMQ, per germline (reference sequence). In DNA form, the CDR3 reads TGTGCCAGCAGCCCGGGACTAGCGGGAGCGGATACGCAGTATTTT. Its translation is CASSPGLAGADTQYF.

This clone was recorded only once. The V call is TRBV7-2, the J call TRBJ1-2; TRBD1 matches 7 bases. The germline V gene encodes CDR1 SGHTA and CDR2 FQGNSA. The V and J ends lost 3 bases and 4 bases, in that order; junction bases with no gene match: 8. The CDR3 is 15 amino acids. The CDR3 nucleotides are TGTGCCAGCAGCTTCTTCGCAGGGGGGAGCTATGGCTACACCTTC. Protein: CASSFFAGGSYGYTF.

V is TRBV30 and J is TRBJ2-2, with 13 bases that match TRBD2. Germline V gene sequence: CDR1 GTSNPN, CDR2 SVGIG (reference sequence). The CDR3 has 17 amino acids. V was clipped by 0 bases and J by 0 bases; unmatched bases: 1. The CDR3 sequence is CAWSVLAGGTNTGELFF. CDR3 nucleotides: TGTGCCTGGAGTGTACTAGCGGGGGGGACGAACACCGGGGAGCTGTTTTTT.

The CDR3 here is CASSQDLTSVSYNEQFF. CDR3 nucleotides: TGTGCCAGCAGCCAAGACCTGACTAGCGTCTCCTACAATGAGCAGTTCTTC. The chain combines TRBV4-2 with TRBJ2-1, with TRBD2 matching over 8 bases. Germline lookup yields CDR1 LGHNA and CDR2 YNFKEQ. Trimming took 0 bases from V and 0 from J; bases not matched to a gene: 4. The CDR3 length is 17 residues.

Details on this clone: This sample includes further DNA sequences coding for the same CDR3. The chain is built from TRBV5-1 and TRBJ1-3; D possibly corresponds to TRBD1 (6 bases). The V and J ends lost 4 bases and 2 bases respectively, with 10 bases between them. The germline gives CDR1 SGHRS, CDR2 YFSETQ. This CDR3 contains 14 residues. The CDR3 DNA follows: TGCGCCAGCAGCCGTACAGGGACTGGAAACACCATATATTTT. Translating gives CASSRTGTGNTIYF.

This clone is a singleton in its sample. The V call is TRBV7-2, the J call TRBJ1-2; D gene unclear. Germline V gene sequence: CDR1 SGHTA, CDR2 FQGNSA. V lost 2 bases, J lost 6 bases, and 19 bases lay in between. The CDR3 is made up of 16 amino acids. In DNA form, the CDR3 reads TGTGCCAGCAGCTTATATACGGGGAGGCCAGAGAATGGCTACACCTTC. As protein: CASSLYTGRPENGYTF.

This chain joins TRBV14 and TRBJ2-3; no reliable D call. The CDR3 sequence is 11 residues long. Germline CDR1 SGHDN, CDR2 FVKESK. V lost 3 bases and J lost 5, with 3 bases in between. CDR3: CASSHGDTQYF. CDR3 nucleotide sequence: TGTGCCAGCAGCCACGGAGATACGCAGTATTTT.

This chain uses TRBV6-5 with TRBJ1-2; 8 bases fit TRBD1. Germline V lookup: CDR1 MNHEY, CDR2 SVGAGI. The ends lost 0 bases at V and 5 bases at J; junction bases unmatched: 5. The CDR3 spans 15 residues. CDR3 coding DNA: TGTGCCAGCAGTTACTCACAAAGGACAGGGTATGGCTACACCTTC. Residues: CASSYSQRTGYGYTF.

This clone was counted a single time. In the same sample, other DNA sequences code for this CDR3. The rearrangement uses TRBV7-2 and TRBJ2-1; unclear D gene. Deletions cut 1 base from V and 9 bases from J, with 16 bases between. Germline V gene data show CDR1 as SGHTA and CDR2 as FQGNSA. The CDR3 extends over 15 amino acids. CDR3 sequence: CASSLEARRRVEQFF. The DNA for the CDR3 is TGTGCCAGCAGCTTAGAGGCTAGAAGACGCGTTGAGCAGTTCTTC.

A few counts support this clone. The chain uses TRBV12-3 or TRBV12-4 and TRBJ2-7; D is uncertain. The CDR3 has 11 amino acids. The V gene lost 6 bases and the J gene lost 3 bases, with 6 bases spanning the gap. CDR3 sequence: CASSYSYEQYF. CDR3 bases: TGTGCCAGCAGCTACAGCTACGAGCAGTACTTC.

This sequence joins TRBV6-5 and TRBJ2-1, with 8 bases identical to TRBD1. The CDR3 contains 14 residues. J was trimmed by 8 bases and V by 4 bases; bases with no gene match: 7. Germline lookup yields CDR1 MNHEY and CDR2 SVGAGI. The CDR3: CASSSRTGYDEQFF. CDR3 nucleotides: TGTGCCAGCAGTTCCCGGACAGGGTATGATGAGCAGTTCTTC.

The CDR3 nucleotides are TGTGCCAGTAGTACCAGCGGACTAGCGGGAGATATGAATGAGCAGTTCTTC. Protein sequence: CASSTSGLAGDMNEQFF. The V call is TRBV19, the J call TRBJ2-1; 13 nucleotides align to TRBD2. Per germline, CDR1 LNHDA and CDR2 SQIVND (reference sequence). The V and J ends lost 4 bases and 7 bases, in that order; junction bases with no gene match: 10. This CDR3 comprises 17 residues.

This clone was seen only a few times. V and J are TRBV25-1 and TRBJ1-1, with 7 bases lining up with TRBD1. CDR3 length: 14 amino acids. The V and J ends lost 6 bases and 2 bases, in that order; junction bases with no gene match: 6. Germline values: CDR1 MGHDK, CDR2 SYGVNS. DNA of the CDR3: TGTGCCAGCAGGACGACAGGGCTTAACACTGAAGCTTTCTTT. Protein product: CASRTTGLNTEAFF.

The V and J genes are TRBV6-5 and TRBJ1-6; 7 bases map to TRBD1. The CDR3 has 14 residues. V shed 0 bases and J 11 bases; nucleotides not matched to a gene: 4. From germline, CDR1 is MNHEY and CDR2 SVGAGI. The CDR3 DNA sequence: TGTGCCAGCAGTTACTCGACAGGGACGACACCCCTCCACTTT. Translating gives CASSYSTGTTPLHF.

The V call is TRBV5-6, the J call TRBJ2-5, with TRBD2 as a possible D gene (5 bases). V lost 2 bases and J 7 bases, leaving 12 bases between the germline ends. This CDR3 is 13 amino acids long. Germline loops: CDR1 SGHDT, CDR2 YYEEEE. The DNA for the CDR3 is TGTGCCAGCAGCTTACGAGGGCCGGGGACCCAGTACTTC. Amino acids: CASSLRGPGTQYF. The full variable domain, with the rest looked up from reference TRBV5-6 and TRBJ2-5, is DAGVTQSPTHLIKTRGQQVTLRCSPKSGHDTVSWYQQALGQGPQFIFQYYEEEERQRGNFPDRFSGHQFPNYSSELNVNALLLGDSALYLCASSLRGPGTQYFGPGTRLLVL.

The CDR3 DNA sequence: TGTGCCACCAGTGATTCGGGACAGGGCTACAATGAGCAGTTCTTC. It encodes CATSDSGQGYNEQFF. The J gene is TRBJ2-1, the V gene TRBV24-1; 9 bases are a match to TRBD1. The V gene end was trimmed by 2 bases and the J gene end by 3 bases; junction bases not matched to a gene: 1. Germline lookup yields CDR1 KGHDR and CDR2 SFDVKD. CDR3 length: 15 amino acids.

The chain combines TRBV30 with TRBJ1-3; possible D gene TRBD1, 5 bases. The CDR3 length is 14 residues. V shed 0 bases and J shed 3 bases, with 9 bases lying between them. Germline V gene data show CDR1 as GTSNPN and CDR2 as SVGIG (reference sequence). The chain's CDR3 is CAWSVGGDGNTIYF. CDR3 bases: TGTGCCTGGAGTGTCGGGGGGGATGGAAACACCATATATTTT.

The chain has TRBV7-9 and TRBJ2-1; 8 positions agree with TRBD2. There are 14 residues in the CDR3. The germline gives CDR1 SEHNR, CDR2 FQNEAQ (reference sequence). V shed 4 bases, J shed 4 bases, and the junction held 3 bases outside the gene matches. In DNA, the CDR3 is TGTGCCAGCAGCTCGGGGGGGCGGTACAATGAGCAGTTCTTC. It translates to CASSSGGRYNEQFF.

The chain couples TRBV13 to TRBJ1-3; D unresolved. V was shortened by 5 bases and J by 0 bases, with 8 bases between the two germline ends. There are 14 residues in the CDR3. Germline CDR1 and CDR2: PRHDT and FYEKMQ (reference sequence). CDR3 nucleotide sequence: TGTGCCAGCAGCCTAAGAGGCTCTGGAAACACCATATATTTT. This translates into CASSLRGSGNTIYF. Looking up the rest from reference TRBV13 and TRBJ1-3 gives the full variable domain: AAGVIQSPRHLIKEKRETATLKCYPIPRHDTVYWYQQGPGQDPQFLISFYEKMQSDKGSIPDRFSAQQFSDYHSELNMSSLELGDSALYFCASSLRGSGNTIYFGEGSWLTVV.

V and J are TRBV7-8 and TRBJ1-4, with D tentatively TRBD1 (6 bases). CDR3 length: 15 amino acids. Germline loops: CDR1 SGHVS, CDR2 FQNEAQ. Trimming left V 2 bases short and J 5 bases short, with 12 bases between. DNA of the CDR3: TGTGCCAGCAGCTTACTGGGGGGGCTAAATGAAAAACTGTTTTTT. Its translation is CASSLLGGLNEKLFF.

The gene calls are TRBV18 and TRBJ2-7, with TRBD1 matching 7 bases. V trimming: 4 bases; J trimming: 6 bases; junction bases outside the gene matches: 12. CDR3 length: 15 amino acids. Per germline, CDR1 KGHSH and CDR2 LQKENI. CDR3 residues: CASSRIGQEFSEQYF. The CDR3 DNA sequence: TGTGCCAGCTCACGAATCGGACAGGAGTTTAGCGAGCAGTACTTC. Full variable domain (missing parts from reference TRBV18 and TRBJ2-7): NAGVMQNPRHLVRRRGQEARLRCSPMKGHSHVYWYRQLPEEGLKFMVYLQKENIIDESGMPKERFSAEFPKEGPSILRIQQVVRGDSAAYFCASSRIGQEFSEQYFGPGTRLTVT.

V gene TRBV10-2 combines with J gene TRBJ2-3; 7 bases line up with TRBD2. The CDR3 is 15 amino acids. The junction had 8 bases not matched to a gene; V was cut back by 7 bases and J by 1 base. CDR1 is WSHSY and CDR2 is SAAADI in the germline V gene. As DNA, the CDR3 is TGCGCCAGCAAGGTTGTGGGGGGGGGCACAGATACGCAGTATTTT. Residues: CASKVVGGGTDTQYF.

The J gene is TRBJ1-4, the V gene TRBV5-6; a possible D gene is TRBD1 (5 bases). CDR1 and CDR2 from the germline V gene are SGHDT and YYEEEE. CDR3 length: 13 residues. V was trimmed by 1 base and J by 10 bases, leaving 11 bases between them. The CDR3 DNA sequence: TGTGCCAGCAGCTTGATGGACGGGGGAAAACTGTTTTTT. It encodes CASSLMDGGKLFF.

This chain's CDR3 is CASSMLAGGFNEQFF. CDR3 DNA sequence: TGTGCCAGTAGTATGCTAGCGGGGGGGTTCAATGAGCAGTTCTTC. The chain couples TRBV19 to TRBJ2-1, with 12 bases lining up with TRBD2. The CDR3 totals 15 residues. Germline V lookup: CDR1 LNHDA, CDR2 SQIVND (reference sequence). V shed 3 bases and J 6 bases; nucleotides not matched to a gene: 3.

The rearrangement links TRBV28 to TRBJ2-7, with D perhaps TRBD1 (5 bases). The CDR3 totals 11 residues. Germline V gene data show CDR1 as MDHEN and CDR2 as SYDVKM. The V end lost 6 bases, the J end lost 4 bases, and 7 bases lay between the germline ends. The CDR3 sequence: CASRTDYEQYF. The DNA of the CDR3 is TGTGCCAGCAGGACAGATTACGAGCAGTACTTC.

The genes are TRBV6-6 and TRBJ2-5; 7 bases agree with TRBD1. Germline values: CDR1 MNHNY, CDR2 SVGAGI (reference sequence). V trimming: 6 bases; J trimming: 3 bases; junction bases outside the gene matches: 13. This CDR3 is 16 amino acids long. CDR3 nucleotides: TGTGCCAGCAGCCAACAATCGGGACAGTCAAAAGAGACCCAGTACTTC. The encoded protein is CASSQQSGQSKETQYF.

The chain carries TRBV5-8 and TRBJ1-1, with 8 positions matching TRBD1. CDR3 length equals 14 residues. Germline CDR1 and CDR2: SGHTS and YDEGEE. The J segment lost 1 base and the V segment lost 2 bases, leaving 1 base of the junction unmatched. CDR3: CASSFGTGNTEAFF. The CDR3 nucleotides are TGTGCCAGCAGCTTTGGGACAGGGAACACTGAAGCTTTCTTT.